This TCR beta chain is drawn from a study of T cells in Graves' hyperthyroidism and ophthalmopathy. Findings and limits, study-wide: Most clonotypes that expanded in the thyroid above 0.001 also showed up in blood.

This clonotype has ten or more counts. What it binds is unknown. CDR3 length: 14 residues. Trimming left V 4 bases short and J 0 bases short, with 10 bases between. Amplified TCR beta CDR3 regions derived from RNA transcripts. With the HTBI primer set, the TCR CDR3 went through a first round of RT-PCR. A single record per CDR3 protein comes from TCRdb applying MiXCR to the multiplex PCR reads. Of over 400,000 distinct CDR3 sequences listed, roughly 14% are singletons. The sequence was collected from a man aged 18 to 30 with Graves' ophthalmopathy. The V and J genes are TRBV12-3 or TRBV12-4 and TRBJ2-7; no clear D. The specimen sequenced was blood. CDR3 in amino acids: CASSSRRTSYEQYF. The CDR3 DNA follows: TGTGCCAGCAGTTCCCGCAGGACCTCCTACGAGCAGTACTTC.